One and the same sample provided the 32 T cell receptor beta chains below, sequenced in a study of shared clonotypes between healthy human individuals (dated by TCRdb to 2020 to 2021). CD8 naive samples consisted of CD45RO-negative cells that were positively selected for CCR7, yielding a CD45RA+CCR7+ population without TemRA cells. Library construction relied on the immunoSEQ multiplex PCR assay. TCRdb re-hosts the immuneACCESS table, in-frame sequences only. Its copies lack some clones; in the studies checked, an unresolved V gene accounts for under half of them, and the cause for the rest is not known. This sample has roughly 1,800,000 clones in its table, and less than 95% of those were observed once. The ten biggest clones cover more than 0.95% of the sample. The sample consisted of naive CD8+ T cells sorted from blood. Per the publication, the cell subset or site label means: CD45RA+CCR7+. All receptors come from a man aged 18 to 29 in good health.

This chain joins TRBV30 and TRBJ2-1; 8 bases are a match to TRBD2. CDR1 GTSNPN and CDR2 SVGIG come from the germline V gene (reference sequence). V lost 3 bases to trimming and J lost 9 bases; unmatched junction nucleotides: 13. The CDR3 sequence is 15 residues long. In DNA form, the CDR3 reads TGTGCCTGGAGCCCGACTAGCGCAGTGATGGTTGAGCAGTTCTTC. Amino acid sequence: CAWSPTSAVMVEQFF.

The chain recombines TRBV30 with TRBJ2-2, with D possibly called TRBD1 or TRBD2 (6 bases each). CDR1 GTSNPN and CDR2 SVGIG come from the germline V gene (reference sequence). Trimming stripped 0 bases from V and 5 bases from J, with 13 bases between. The CDR3 extends over 15 amino acids. As DNA, the CDR3 is TGTGCCTGGAGTGTAGGCCAGGGGAGGACCGGGGAGCTGTTTTTT. It encodes CAWSVGQGRTGELFF.

The chain combines TRBV27 with TRBJ2-6; D possibly corresponds to TRBD1 (6 bases). Germline V gene lookup returns CDR1 MNHEY and CDR2 SMNVEV (reference sequence). The V end was cut by 4 bases, the J end by 0 bases, with 7 bases between. The CDR3 totals 15 residues. This CDR3 is CASSSGASGANVLTF. CDR3 nucleotides: TGTGCCAGCAGTTCAGGGGCCTCTGGGGCCAACGTCCTGACTTTC.

The gene calls are TRBV7-2 and TRBJ2-3; 10 bases line up with TRBD2. V was pared by 4 bases and J by 0 bases, with 4 bases of the junction left unmatched. CDR1 and CDR2 (germline): SGHTA, FQGNSA. This CDR3 is built from 16 residues. The CDR3 nucleotides read TGTGCCAGCAGCTCTAGCGGGGGAAGGAGCACAGATACGCAGTATTTT. Translating it yields CASSSSGGRSTDTQYF.

V usage is TRBV7-9 and J usage is TRBJ2-7, with D possibly matching TRBD2 (7 bases). The CDR3 sequence is 14 residues long. V was cut by 5 bases and J by 0 bases, with 11 bases left in between. Germline-derived CDR1 and CDR2 are SEHNR and FQNEAQ (reference sequence). Here the CDR3 reads CASSEGGRSYEQYF. In DNA form, the CDR3 reads TGTGCCAGCAGCGAGGGGGGGCGCTCCTACGAGCAGTACTTC.

The J gene is TRBJ2-2, the V gene TRBV11-3, with D possibly matching TRBD2 (7 bases). The CDR3 runs to 16 residues. Trimming stripped 5 bases from V and 1 base from J, with 14 bases between. Germline V gene data show CDR1 as SGHNT and CDR2 as YENEEA. The CDR3 region is CASSPKGGENTGELFF. CDR3 nucleotide sequence: TGTGCCAGCAGCCCAAAGGGGGGGGAGAACACCGGGGAGCTGTTTTTT.

The chain links TRBV5-6 to TRBJ2-7; no clear D. Germline V gene sequence: CDR1 SGHDT, CDR2 YYEEEE. The CDR3 is 13 residues long. Trimming took 2 bases from V and 3 from J, leaving 9 bases between them. The CDR3: CASSFPESYEQYF. Written as DNA, the CDR3 is TGTGCCAGCAGCTTTCCGGAGAGCTACGAGCAGTACTTC.

The genes are TRBV11-1 and TRBJ2-7, with TRBD1 matching 7 bases. Germline values: CDR1 SGHAT, CDR2 FQDESV (reference sequence). J gave up 7 bases and V 2 bases, and 8 bases lay outside the gene matches. The CDR3 covers 14 residues. The chain's CDR3 is CASSLYEGAREQYF. The CDR3 bases are TGTGCCAGCAGCTTATATGAGGGGGCTAGGGAGCAGTACTTC.

This CDR3 reads CASRTGDQETQYF. The CDR3 DNA reads as TGTGCCAGCAGAACAGGGGACCAAGAGACCCAGTACTTC. The chain employs TRBV27 and TRBJ2-5; 7 bases match TRBD1. The germline gives CDR1 MNHEY, CDR2 SMNVEV (reference sequence). The CDR3 consists of 13 residues. The V segment lost 6 bases and the J segment 0 bases; nucleotides outside the gene matches: 1.

The J gene is TRBJ2-3, the V gene TRBV7-9, with 7 bases identical to TRBD1. The CDR3 spans 14 residues. With 4 bases clipped from V and 5 bases from J, the junction kept 6 bases outside the gene matches. Germline V gene lookup returns CDR1 SEHNR and CDR2 FQNEAQ (reference sequence). In DNA form, the CDR3 reads TGTGCCAGCAGCTCGGGACAGTGGGGAGATACGCAGTATTTT. Encoded protein: CASSSGQWGDTQYF.

V and J are TRBV2 and TRBJ2-7; 7 bases align to TRBD1. In germline, CDR1 is SNHLY, CDR2 FYNNEI. The CDR3 has 12 amino acids. J gave up 7 bases and V 9 bases, and 9 bases lay outside the gene matches. CDR3 sequence (DNA): TGTGCCAGTAACGGACAGGACGAAGAGCAGTACTTC. This encodes CASNGQDEEQYF.

The table lists this clone with a few counts. The V gene is TRBV7-8, the J gene TRBJ1-1, with D uncertain. The length of the CDR3 is 13 residues. The germline CDR1 and CDR2 sequences are SGHVS and FQNEAQ. Trimming stripped 11 bases from V and 3 bases from J, with 16 bases between. This CDR3 reads CASRGDRDTEAFF. The DNA of the CDR3 is TGTGCCTCCCGGGGAGACCGGGACACTGAAGCTTTCTTT.

V usage is TRBV27 and J usage is TRBJ2-1; 8 bases agree with TRBD1. Germline values: CDR1 MNHEY, CDR2 SMNVEV (reference sequence). The CDR3 is made up of 13 amino acids. Losses at the gene ends were 5 bases for V and 8 bases for J; bases not matched to a gene: 5. The CDR3 region is CASSPGQGHEQFF. As DNA, the CDR3 is TGTGCCAGCAGTCCAGGACAGGGCCATGAGCAGTTCTTC.

The CDR3 region is CASRPAGVYNEQFF. Written as DNA, the CDR3 is TGTGCCAGCAGACCAGCGGGAGTTTACAATGAGCAGTTCTTC. The V and J genes are TRBV9 and TRBJ2-1; 8 positions match TRBD2. Losses at the gene ends were 5 bases for V and 4 bases for J; bases not matched to a gene: 5. Germline loops: CDR1 SGDLS, CDR2 YYNGEE. The CDR3 has 14 residues. The full variable domain, in which reference TRBV9 and TRBJ2-1 provide the parts outside the CDR3, is DSGVTQTPKHLITATGQRVTLRCSPRSGDLSVYWYQQSLDQGLQFLIQYYNGEERAKGNILERFSAQQFPDLHSELNLSSLELGDSALYFCASRPAGVYNEQFFGPGTRLTVL.

V is TRBV6-1 and J is TRBJ1-4; D ambiguous. Trimming took off 2 bases at V and 5 bases at J, with 9 bases between the two ends. This CDR3 region has 14 residues. The germline gives CDR1 MNHNS, CDR2 SASEGT. CDR3 sequence (DNA): TGTGCCAGCAGTGAACAAGGATTGAATGAAAAACTGTTTTTT. Its translation is CASSEQGLNEKLFF.

The V gene is TRBV6-5, the J gene TRBJ2-2; D gene uncertain. The CDR3 loop spans 14 amino acids. The germline V gene encodes CDR1 MNHEY and CDR2 SVGAGI. V was clipped by 2 bases and J by 1 base, with 5 bases between them. The CDR3 sequence: CASSYLMNTGELFF. The CDR3 coding sequence is TGTGCCAGCAGTTACCTCATGAACACCGGGGAGCTGTTTTTT.

The chain combines TRBV4-1 with TRBJ2-5; the D gene is possibly TRBD1 (6 bases). V dropped 0 bases and J dropped 4 bases, with 9 bases sitting between them. The CDR3 is 14 residues long. From germline, CDR1 is MGHRA and CDR2 YSYEKL. In DNA form, the CDR3 reads TGCGCCAGCAGCCAAGACCGGGACATAGAGACCCAGTACTTC. Encoded protein: CASSQDRDIETQYF.

V gene TRBV6-5 combines with J gene TRBJ1-6, with D tentatively TRBD1 (6 bases). CDR3 size: 14 residues. Trimming cost V 6 bases and J 8 bases, with 14 bases left between them. The germline CDR1 and CDR2 sequences are MNHEY and SVGAGI. The CDR3 DNA is TGTGCCAGCAGGCACAGGGATCAAGATTCACCCCTCCACTTT. Amino acid sequence: CASRHRDQDSPLHF.

Here the CDR3 DNA reads TGTGCCTGGAGTGAGACACGTCCCCCGTACGAGCAGTACTTC. Translating gives CAWSETRPPYEQYF. The chain recombines TRBV30 with TRBJ2-7, with D unresolved. V was pared by 1 base and J by 4 bases, with 14 bases between. This CDR3 has 14 residues. The V gene's germline CDR1 is GTSNPN and CDR2 SVGIG (reference sequence).

This chain uses TRBV4-1 with TRBJ1-2; no clear D. The V gene lost 0 bases and the J gene lost 7 bases, with 15 bases spanning the gap. The germline V gene has CDR1 MGHRA and CDR2 YSYEKL. CDR3 length equals 15 residues. For the CDR3, the DNA is TGCGCCAGCAGCCAAGATCCGGCAGCATCGCGTGGCTACACCTTC. Translated, it gives CASSQDPAASRGYTF.

The table lists this clone with a count of one. The rearrangement joins TRBV5-6 to TRBJ1-6; D perhaps matches TRBD1 (5 bases). V was trimmed by 4 bases and J by 3 bases, leaving 11 bases between them. Germline CDR1 and CDR2: SGHDT and YYEEEE. The CDR3 runs 15 residues. CDR3: CASSTRGSYNSPLHF. CDR3 coding DNA: TGTGCCAGCAGCACCCGGGGCAGCTATAATTCACCCCTCCACTTT.

J is TRBJ2-1 and V is TRBV6-1; no definite D call. Germline-derived CDR1 and CDR2 are MNHNS and SASEGT. The CDR3 totals 11 residues. Trimming shortened V by 8 bases and J by 4 bases, and 6 bases separated the two germline ends. For the CDR3, the DNA is TGTGCCAGCCCAACTTACAATGAGCAGTTCTTC. This encodes CASPTYNEQFF.

V is TRBV7-2 and J is TRBJ2-1; possible D gene TRBD2, 5 bases. This CDR3 is built from 13 residues. Germline CDR1 reads SGHTA; CDR2 reads FQGNSA. Trimming pared 1 base from V and 5 bases from J, leaving 6 bases between. CDR3 DNA sequence: TGTGCCAGCAGCTTAGTACTAGACAATGAGCAGTTCTTC. It yields the protein CASSLVLDNEQFF.

The chain combines TRBV5-6 with TRBJ1-1, with 9 bases that match TRBD1. The junction had 6 bases not matched to a gene; V was cut back by 5 bases and J by 4 bases. The germline CDR1 and CDR2 sequences are SGHDT and YYEEEE. The CDR3 length is 14 residues. The CDR3 DNA reads as TGTGCCAGCAGATCCGGGACAGGGTTCACTGAAGCTTTCTTT. It is translated as CASRSGTGFTEAFF.

To note about this clone: The same CDR3 can be traced to other DNA sequences in this sample. J is TRBJ2-3 and V is TRBV4-1; D might be TRBD2 (6 bases). Germline CDR1 reads MGHRA; CDR2 reads YSYEKL. Trimming removed 3 bases from V and 1 base from J, with 8 bases in between. The CDR3 runs to 14 residues. CDR3 in DNA: TGCGCCAGCAGCCAGGGGGGAGGCACAGATACGCAGTATTTT. As protein: CASSQGGGTDTQYF.

This chain joins TRBV10-3 and TRBJ2-7; TRBD2 aligns across 9 bases. V shed 0 bases and J 3 bases; nucleotides not matched to a gene: 6. Germline CDR1 reads ENHRY; CDR2 reads SYGVKD. The CDR3 consists of 16 residues. The chain's CDR3 is CAISESDSGSLYEQYF. The CDR3 DNA sequence: TGTGCCATCAGTGAGTCGGATAGCGGGAGCCTCTACGAGCAGTACTTC.

Regarding this clone: Possible read error: a much larger clone is one base away. The V and J genes are TRBV6-5 and TRBJ2-7; D call uncertain. The CDR3 is made up of 10 amino acids. V was cut by 5 bases and J by 3 bases, with 2 bases left in between. Germline V lookup: CDR1 MNHEY, CDR2 SVGAGI. CDR3 DNA: TGTGCCAGCAGTCACTACGAGCAGTACTTC. This translates into CASSHYEQYF.

This chain uses TRBV30 with TRBJ1-4; no firm D call. V gave up 0 bases and J gave up 8 bases, with 10 bases separating them. Germline CDR1 GTSNPN, CDR2 SVGIG (reference sequence). This CDR3 is built from 13 residues. CDR3 in DNA: TGTGCCTGGAGTGTAATAGTGACGGAAAAACTGTTTTTT. Protein product: CAWSVIVTEKLFF.

The V call is TRBV9, the J call TRBJ1-1, with D perhaps matching TRBD1 (5 bases). This CDR3 region has 14 residues. Germline values: CDR1 SGDLS, CDR2 YYNGEE. V lost 0 bases and J 6 bases, leaving 12 bases between the germline ends. The CDR3 DNA is TGTGCCAGCAGCGTAGGAGGAGGGGTCGCTGAAGCTTTCTTT. It yields the protein CASSVGGGVAEAFF.

This clone has just a few counts. The chain employs TRBV9 and TRBJ2-2; D uncertain. CDR1 and CDR2 (germline): SGDLS, YYNGEE. The CDR3 runs 12 residues. V was trimmed by 4 bases and J by 7 bases, leaving 8 bases between them. The CDR3 sequence is CASSSVGGELFF. DNA of the CDR3: TGTGCCAGCAGCTCCGTCGGCGGGGAGCTGTTTTTT.

The chain uses TRBV27 and TRBJ2-1, with D possibly being TRBD1 or TRBD2 (5 bases each). V was pared by 5 bases and J by 7 bases, with 9 bases between. The CDR3 runs to 12 residues. CDR1 and CDR2 from the germline V gene are MNHEY and SMNVEV (reference sequence). The CDR3, as DNA: TGTGCCAGCAGTGGGACGGGGAATGAGCAGTTCTTC. Its protein product is CASSGTGNEQFF.

This clone was seen once. The gene calls are TRBV6-5 and TRBJ1-1; D ambiguous. With 0 bases removed from V and 3 bases from J, the gap between germline ends came to 8 bases. The CDR3 consists of 14 residues. Germline V CDR1 and CDR2: MNHEY, SVGAGI. CDR3 sequence (DNA): TGTGCCAGCAGTTACTCGGGGTCCTACACTGAAGCTTTCTTT. It translates to CASSYSGSYTEAFF.